The 18 T cell receptor beta chains given below trace back to one sample, sequenced in a study of monozygotic twins with inflammatory bowel disease (dated by TCRdb to about 2019). Library preparation was by 5' RACE. The instrument given in TCRdb is Illumina HiSeq 2500. After TCRdb reprocessed the reads, each CDR3 protein sequence was kept as one row, without DNA. This sample's table lists approximately 390,000 distinct CDR3 sequences. Around 2.4% of the sample comes from the top ten. The specimen sequenced was blood. Receptors were obtained from a human donor with ulcerative colitis or Crohn's disease, or a healthy co-twin of an affected twin (not recorded which).

The rearrangement uses TRBV27 and TRBJ2-7; TCRdb gives TRBD2 as the D gene, but with no DNA this cannot be confirmed. Germline V gene data show CDR1 as MNHEY and CDR2 as SMNVEV (reference sequence). The CDR3 covers 15 residues. This chain's CDR3 is CASSPGTIPTYEQYF.

The chain employs TRBV6-5 and TRBJ2-3; TCRdb's D call of TRBD2 is untestable without DNA. CDR1 is MNHEY and CDR2 is SVGAGI in the germline V gene. CDR3 length: 16 residues. This CDR3 reads CASSYSGDYQADTQYF.

The chain links TRBV5-1 to TRBJ2-3; the TCRdb call, TRBD2, lacks DNA for checking. The length of the CDR3 is 17 residues. Germline CDR1 reads SGHRS; CDR2 reads YFSETQ. The CDR3 sequence: CASWIGLAGASTDTQYF.

The rearrangement uses TRBV7-6 and TRBJ2-1; TCRdb proposes TRBD1, but this gene call is untestable without DNA. The CDR3 has 17 residues. The germline gives CDR1 SGHVS, CDR2 FNYEAQ. The chain's CDR3 is CASSLGPGQGASNEQFF. Filled out from reference TRBV7-6 and TRBJ2-1, the complete variable domain reads GAGVSQSPRYKVTKRGQDVALRCDPISGHVSLYWYRQALGQGPEFLTYFNYEAQQDKSGLPNDRFSAERPEGSISTLTIQRTEQRDSAMYRCASSLGPGQGASNEQFFGPGTRLTVL.

This chain connects TRBV3-1 to TRBJ1-2. Germline CDR1 reads LGHDT; CDR2 reads YNNKEL (reference sequence). The CDR3 is made up of 13 amino acids. The CDR3 loop is CASSHLSPTGYTF.

V is TRBV6-4 and J is TRBJ2-2; TCRdb gives TRBD2 as the D gene, but with no DNA this cannot be confirmed. Germline CDR1 and CDR2: MRHNA and SNTAGT. The length of the CDR3 is 16 residues. This CDR3 is CASSDLYGTSPGELFF.

V gene TRBV6-1 combines with J gene TRBJ1-2; the TRBD1 assignment by TCRdb is unverifiable without DNA. This CDR3 has 14 amino acids. From germline, CDR1 is MNHNS and CDR2 SASEGT. The CDR3 sequence is CASRLGQGFEGYTF.

The chain couples TRBV5-1 to TRBJ2-2. Per germline, CDR1 SGHRS and CDR2 YFSETQ. CDR3 size: 13 residues. CDR3 region: CASSLVEAGELFF.

J is TRBJ2-1 and V is TRBV18. Germline V gene data show CDR1 as KGHSH and CDR2 as LQKENI. The CDR3 extends over 12 amino acids. CDR3 loop: CASSPLHNEQFF.

The genes are TRBV29-1 and TRBJ2-4. The CDR3 has 11 residues. Per the germline V gene, CDR1 is SQVTM and CDR2 is ANQGSEA. The CDR3 sequence is CSVERGDIQYF.

The rearrangement joins TRBV30 to TRBJ1-6. From germline, CDR1 is GTSNPN and CDR2 SVGIG (reference sequence). The CDR3 runs to 16 residues. The CDR3 region is CAWSVGFTGKLSPLHF.

The chain employs TRBV5-6 and TRBJ1-1; TCRdb reports TRBD1, a call that lacks DNA to check it against. This CDR3 is 16 amino acids long. Germline-derived CDR1 and CDR2 are SGHDT and YYEEEE. This CDR3 is CASSRIRDRVTTEAFF. Full variable domain (outside the CDR3, taken from reference TRBV5-6 and TRBJ1-1): DAGVTQSPTHLIKTRGQQVTLRCSPKSGHDTVSWYQQALGQGPQFIFQYYEEEERQRGNFPDRFSGHQFPNYSSELNVNALLLGDSALYLCASSRIRDRVTTEAFFGQGTRLTVV.

J is TRBJ1-1 and V is TRBV10-3. Germline CDR1 ENHRY, CDR2 SYGVKD. The CDR3 sequence is 12 residues long. The CDR3 spells CAISDGGTEAFF.

The genes are TRBV6-1 and TRBJ2-7; lacking DNA, the TRBD2 call made by TCRdb goes unchecked. This CDR3 comprises 17 residues. Germline-derived CDR1 and CDR2 are MNHNS and SASEGT. The CDR3: CASSASVTSGYSYEQYF.

The genes are TRBV14 and TRBJ1-1. Germline CDR1 and CDR2: SGHDN and FVKESK. The length of the CDR3 is 14 residues. The CDR3 is CASSQDQRPRSAFF.

The chain is built from TRBV20-1 and TRBJ2-7; TCRdb's D call of TRBD1 is untestable without DNA. Germline-derived CDR1 and CDR2 are DFQATT and SNEGSKA (reference sequence). The CDR3 is 13 amino acids. CDR3 in amino acids: CSYRRDRGYEQYF.

The rearrangement uses TRBV21-1 and TRBJ2-2; the D gene TCRdb calls, TRBD1, cannot be checked with no DNA. TRBV21-1 is labeled a pseudogene. The CDR3 is 16 residues long. The CDR3 here is CASSKRGQGDTGELFF.

V and J are TRBV5-1 and TRBJ2-7; as DNA is missing, the TRBD2 call by TCRdb cannot be tested. The CDR3 runs 14 residues. From germline, CDR1 is SGHRS and CDR2 YFSETQ. The CDR3 loop is CASSLRVGTHEQYF.